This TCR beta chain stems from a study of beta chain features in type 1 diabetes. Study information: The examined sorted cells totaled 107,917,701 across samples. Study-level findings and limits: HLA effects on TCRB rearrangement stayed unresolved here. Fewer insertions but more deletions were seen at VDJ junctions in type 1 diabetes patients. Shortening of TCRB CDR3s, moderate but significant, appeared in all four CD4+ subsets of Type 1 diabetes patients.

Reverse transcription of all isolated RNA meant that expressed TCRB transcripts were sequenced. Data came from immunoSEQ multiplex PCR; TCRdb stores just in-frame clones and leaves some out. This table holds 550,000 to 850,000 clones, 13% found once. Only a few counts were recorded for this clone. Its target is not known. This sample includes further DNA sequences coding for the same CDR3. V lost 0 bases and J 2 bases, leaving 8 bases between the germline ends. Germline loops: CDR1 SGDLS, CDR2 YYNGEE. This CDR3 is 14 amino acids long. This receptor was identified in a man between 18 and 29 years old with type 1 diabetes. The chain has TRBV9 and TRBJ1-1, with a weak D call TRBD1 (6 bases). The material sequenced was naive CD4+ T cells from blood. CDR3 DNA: TGTGCCAGCAGCGTAGGGACAGCTAACACTGAAGCTTTCTTT. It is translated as CASSVGTANTEAFF.